Shown below are 24 T cell receptor beta chains from a single sample sequenced in a study of cytomegalovirus exposure and HLA in healthy donors. This PCR relied on a set of 60 Vbeta primers and 13 Jbeta primers. Sequenced by immunoSEQ multiplex PCR; TCRdb stores in-frame clones only, minus some. The sample includes around 230,000 clones, 70% to 90% of them seen just once. Material for sequencing was PBMCs. Receptors were obtained from a girl aged 2 to 9 in good health and CMV-seronegative.

The chain uses TRBV7-9 and TRBJ2-3; tentative D call: TRBD1 (6 bases). V was cut by 1 base and J by 3 bases, with 8 bases left in between. This CDR3 region has 14 residues. CDR1 is SEHNR, CDR2 FQNEAQ, per germline (reference sequence). In DNA, the CDR3 is TGTGCCAGCAGCTTAGAGGGGGTAACAGATACGCAGTATTTT. This encodes CASSLEGVTDTQYF.

This clone is a singleton in its sample. The chain links TRBV4-2 to TRBJ2-3, with 11 nucleotides matching TRBD2. The trim removed 3 bases at V and 2 bases at J, leaving 4 bases unmatched. The V gene's germline CDR1 is LGHNA and CDR2 YNFKEQ. This CDR3 has 16 amino acids. CDR3 amino acids: CASSHGGLAVTDTQYF. CDR3 bases: TGTGCCAGCAGCCACGGGGGACTAGCGGTCACAGATACGCAGTATTTT.

J is TRBJ2-1 and V is TRBV7-9; 12 positions agree with TRBD2. The ends lost 5 bases at V and 5 bases at J; junction bases unmatched: 4. Germline-derived CDR1 and CDR2 are SEHNR and FQNEAQ (reference sequence). The CDR3 extends over 15 amino acids. This chain's CDR3 is CASSVRTSGNNEQFF. The DNA of the CDR3 is TGTGCCAGCAGCGTTAGGACTAGCGGGAACAATGAGCAGTTCTTC.

This clone showed up just once. The V call is TRBV5-1, the J call TRBJ2-3, with D possibly matching TRBD2 (5 bases). The germline V and J ends were trimmed by 5 bases and 2 bases, with 12 bases remaining between them. Germline lookup yields CDR1 SGHRS and CDR2 YFSETQ. CDR3 length equals 14 residues. The CDR3 sequence is CASRLTGNTDTQYF. The CDR3 region has the DNA TGCGCCAGCAGACTTACCGGGAACACAGATACGCAGTATTTT.

There are a few counts of this clone. The chain carries TRBV5-5 and TRBJ1-1, with D uncertain. Trimming took off 7 bases at V and 5 bases at J, with 3 bases between the two ends. The CDR3 has 9 residues. The germline CDR1 and CDR2 sequences are SGHKS and YYEKEE (reference sequence). The CDR3 sequence: CASETEAFF. The CDR3 coding sequence is TGTGCCAGCGAGACTGAAGCTTTCTTT.

V usage is TRBV30 and J usage is TRBJ2-2; 12 bases match TRBD2. The CDR3 length is 14 residues. Trimming at V came to 6 bases and at J to 6 bases, leaving 5 bases not matched to a gene. CDR1 and CDR2 from the germline V gene are GTSNPN and SVGIG (reference sequence). The CDR3 reads CACPGLAGPGELFF. The CDR3 coding sequence is TGTGCCTGCCCAGGACTAGCGGGGCCCGGGGAGCTGTTTTTT.

The V call is TRBV6-5, the J call TRBJ2-6; 7 positions agree with TRBD1. V lost 6 bases to trimming and J lost 2 bases; unmatched junction nucleotides: 4. This CDR3 region has 15 residues. CDR1 is MNHEY, CDR2 SVGAGI, per germline. As DNA, the CDR3 is TGTGCCAGCAGACAACAGGGGACTGGGGCCAACGTCCTGACTTTC. Translating gives CASRQQGTGANVLTF.

The chain employs TRBV5-1 and TRBJ2-6, with D perhaps TRBD1 (6 bases). Looked up from germline, CDR1 is SGHRS and CDR2 is YFSETQ. Trimming cost V 1 base and J 0 bases, with 14 bases left between them. The CDR3 extends over 18 amino acids. The DNA of the CDR3 is TGCGCCAGCAGCTTGAGGGGGTCGGGCGTCTCTGGGGCCAACGTCCTGACTTTC. Translation gives CASSLRGSGVSGANVLTF.

The chain uses TRBV7-9 and TRBJ2-1, with D perhaps TRBD2 (6 bases). The CDR3 totals 16 residues. Germline CDR1 SEHNR, CDR2 FQNEAQ (reference sequence). V was cut by 6 bases and J by 3 bases, with 18 bases left in between. DNA for the CDR3: TGTGCCAGCAGTTTCATAGCGGAGACCCTCTACAATGAGCAGTTCTTC. As protein: CASSFIAETLYNEQFF.

The chain carries TRBV11-1 and TRBJ2-7, with 9 bases matching TRBD2. CDR1 SGHAT and CDR2 FQDESV come from the germline V gene (reference sequence). The CDR3 consists of 15 residues. V shed 3 bases, J shed 4 bases, and the junction held 7 bases outside the gene matches. The CDR3 region has the DNA TGTGCCAGCAGCTTCCAGCGGGGGGCCCCTTACGAGCAGTACTTC. Amino acid sequence: CASSFQRGAPYEQYF.

The gene calls are TRBV6-1 and TRBJ1-1, with D maybe TRBD1 (5 bases). Deletions cut 6 bases from V and 4 bases from J, with 12 bases between. CDR1 and CDR2 (germline): MNHNS, SASEGT. This CDR3 region has 13 residues. This CDR3 reads CASSYDSSTEAFF. The CDR3 coding sequence is TGTGCCAGCAGCTACGACAGCTCCACTGAAGCTTTCTTT.

This clone was recorded only once. This chain connects TRBV7-6 to TRBJ1-5; 7 bases line up with TRBD1. From germline, CDR1 is SGHVS and CDR2 FNYEAQ. J gave up 4 bases and V 4 bases, and 7 bases lay outside the gene matches. The CDR3 has 15 residues. CDR3 in amino acids: CASSSRTGPNQPQHF. The CDR3 DNA follows: TGTGCCAGCAGCTCACGGACAGGTCCGAATCAGCCCCAGCATTTT.

The rearrangement joins TRBV6-1 to TRBJ2-3; TRBD1 might be the D (6 bases). Trimming left V 1 base short and J 4 bases short, with 9 bases between. Germline V lookup: CDR1 MNHNS, CDR2 SASEGT. The CDR3 has 14 residues. The CDR3 loop is CASSEGGRADTQYF. The CDR3 nucleotides are TGTGCCAGCAGTGAAGGGGGGCGGGCAGATACGCAGTATTTT.

This clone was seen only once. J is TRBJ2-4 and V is TRBV4-2, with a possible D match to TRBD1 (5 bases). V lost 4 bases to trimming and J lost 0 bases, with 10 bases between them. Germline CDR1 LGHNA, CDR2 YNFKEQ. The length of the CDR3 is 15 residues. DNA for the CDR3: TGTGCCAGCAGCCCCAGGGATCTAGCCAAAAACATTCAGTACTTC. Protein product: CASSPRDLAKNIQYF.

The rearrangement uses TRBV27 and TRBJ1-1; D gene ambiguous. CDR3 length equals 15 residues. Germline lookup yields CDR1 MNHEY and CDR2 SMNVEV (reference sequence). Trimming removed 9 bases from V and 1 base from J, with 18 bases in between. The DNA of the CDR3 is TGTGCCAGTCGCGTCGGACTCGGGTGGAACACTGAAGCTTTCTTT. This sequence encodes CASRVGLGWNTEAFF.

The chain couples TRBV6-1 to TRBJ1-1, with no clear D. Germline-derived CDR1 and CDR2 are MNHNS and SASEGT. V was cut by 5 bases and J by 5 bases, with 15 bases left in between. This CDR3 spans 14 amino acids. For the CDR3, the DNA is TGTGCCAGCAGTCCAACAATTTACGGGACTGAAGCTTTCTTT. This encodes CASSPTIYGTEAFF.

The V call is TRBV5-1, the J call TRBJ2-2; D ambiguous. The germline gives CDR1 SGHRS, CDR2 YFSETQ. The CDR3 length is 10 residues. As DNA, the CDR3 is TGCCCCTCGAACACCGGGGAGCTGTTTTTT. It yields the protein CPSNTGELFF.

This chain connects TRBV5-8 to TRBJ1-2, with TRBD1 identical over 9 bases. This CDR3 is 17 amino acids long. CDR1 is SGHTS and CDR2 is YDEGEE in the germline V gene. V shed 4 bases and J 5 bases; nucleotides not matched to a gene: 15. This chain's CDR3 is CASSPRQGVPLVYGYTF. Written as DNA, the CDR3 is TGTGCCAGCAGCCCAAGACAGGGGGTCCCACTTGTTTATGGCTACACCTTC.

The chain is built from TRBV19 and TRBJ1-2, with 9 bases aligning to TRBD1. Losses at the gene ends were 5 bases for V and 5 bases for J; bases not matched to a gene: 6. CDR1 is LNHDA, CDR2 SQIVND, per germline (reference sequence). The CDR3 is made up of 14 amino acids. CDR3 coding DNA: TGTGCCAGTAGTCCCCGGGACAGGGAATATGGCTACACCTTC. Translated: CASSPRDREYGYTF.

This clone was seen only a few times. This chain connects TRBV7-2 to TRBJ2-7; 12 bases agree with TRBD2. This CDR3 has 17 amino acids. Germline V gene sequence: CDR1 SGHTA, CDR2 FQGNSA. J gave up 0 bases and V 4 bases, and 7 bases lay outside the gene matches. CDR3 region: CASSSLGLAGSSYEQYF. CDR3 sequence (DNA): TGTGCCAGCAGCTCACTGGGACTAGCGGGCAGCTCCTACGAGCAGTACTTC.

The V call is TRBV9, the J call TRBJ2-4, with 8 nucleotides matching TRBD1. V dropped 2 bases and J dropped 9; count of bases not matched to a gene: 7. CDR3 length equals 14 residues. Germline V gene data show CDR1 as SGDLS and CDR2 as YYNGEE. The CDR3 loop is CASSVGQGGGIQYF. The CDR3 DNA is TGTGCCAGCAGCGTCGGACAGGGAGGAGGCATTCAGTACTTC.

This clone was counted once. V is TRBV4-1 and J is TRBJ2-7; 9 nucleotides match TRBD2. The CDR3 is 16 residues long. V lost 1 base and J lost 6; bases outside the gene matches: 10. Germline loops: CDR1 MGHRA, CDR2 YSYEKL. This CDR3 is CASSQGSAGGAREQYF. In DNA, the CDR3 is TGCGCCAGCAGCCAAGGGTCAGCGGGAGGCGCCCGCGAGCAGTACTTC.

This clone was counted once. The chain is built from TRBV27 and TRBJ2-7; 11 nucleotides line up with TRBD1. The trim removed 5 bases at V and 7 bases at J, leaving 7 bases unmatched. The CDR3 has 14 amino acids. CDR1 MNHEY and CDR2 SMNVEV come from the germline V gene (reference sequence). CDR3 in DNA: TGTGCCAGCAGTGCCCGGGACAGGGGGGGGGAGCAGTACTTC. Amino acids: CASSARDRGGEQYF.

The chain uses TRBV5-1 and TRBJ1-1; no definite D call. Germline CDR1 and CDR2: SGHRS and YFSETQ. The CDR3 totals 14 residues. The ends were cut back, 5 bases at V and 1 base at J, with 12 bases in the middle. The CDR3 region is CASSEPLGNTEAFF. The CDR3 region has the DNA TGCGCCAGCAGTGAACCGCTAGGGAACACTGAAGCTTTCTTT.